A selection of T cell receptor beta chains follows, all from one sample in a study of technical replicates of blood from several donors. Some clones are missing from TCRdb's copy, which holds only in-frame ones; the method was immunoSEQ multiplex PCR. This table has more than 60,000 clones, 90% to 95% appearing once. Sequencing input: T cells isolated from PBMCs. The receptor set was obtained from a human donor in good health. Both conserved end residues are part of each CDR3. The order of the fields is J gene, V gene, clone size, D gene, CDR3 length, CDR3 DNA, CDR3 protein. D genes are given only for firm matches. Size values are once, few and many counts, or a class for expanded clones, and some rows have none.

TRBJ2-7 TRBV30 NA TRBD2 14 TGTGCCTGGGCTAGCGGGCGCGGTCCCTACGAGCAGTACTTC CAWASGRGPYEQYF
TRBJ1-5 TRBV9 NA NA 13 TGTGCCAGCAGCGTAGCGGAGAATCAGCCCCAGCATTTT CASSVAENQPQHF
TRBJ2-1 TRBV7-7 once TRBD2 16 TGTGCCAGCAGCCCACAGCTAGCGGGAGGGGACAATGAGCAGTTCTTC CASSPQLAGGDNEQFF
TRBJ2-2 TRBV27 NA TRBD1 16 TGTGCCAGCAGTTTATACGGGACAGGGGGCCCCGGGGAGCTGTTTTTT CASSLYGTGGPGELFF
TRBJ2-5 TRBV10-3 once NA 13 TGTGCCATCGATCAGGGAAGCCAAGAGACCCAGTACTTC CAIDQGSQETQYF
TRBJ2-1 TRBV7-9 NA NA 15 TGTGCCAGCACTTTGGCCGGGACTCTTCCCCATGAGCAGTTCTTC CASTLAGTLPHEQFF
TRBJ1-1 TRBV6-5 NA TRBD1 15 TGTGCCAGCAGTTACCCGGGACAGGGGGAAACTGAAGCTTTCTTT CASSYPGQGETEAFF
TRBJ2-2 TRBV19 few NA 13 TGTGCCACCTTTGGACAGCAAATCGGGGAGCTGTTTTTT CATFGQQIGELFF
TRBJ2-7 TRBV18 NA NA 14 TGTGCCAGCTCACCAGGTAGCCCCTCCTACGAGCAGTACTTC CASSPGSPSYEQYF
TRBJ1-1 TRBV5-8 NA NA 15 TGTGCCAGCAGCCAGACAGGTTTTTCGAACACTGAAGCTTTCTTT CASSQTGFSNTEAFF
TRBJ2-7 TRBV6-6 NA NA 13 TGTGCCAGCAGTTACTCCGACAGCTACGAGCAGTACTTC CASSYSDSYEQYF
TRBJ2-7 TRBV29-1 NA NA 14 TGCAGCGTCCCCACAGGGGGGGAAGGAGACGAGCAGTACTTC CSVPTGGEGDEQYF
TRBJ2-7 TRBV20-1 NA NA 11 TGCAGTGCTAGTCCAGGCCACGAGCAGTACTTC CSASPGHEQYF
TRBJ2-1 TRBV10-3 NA NA 16 TGTGCCATCAGTACATCGGAGGGGGCCGCCTACAATGAGCAGTTCTTC CAISTSEGAAYNEQFF
TRBJ1-5 TRBV30 NA NA 13 TGTGCCTTGGGAGGTTATAGCAATCAGCCCCAGCATTTT CALGGYSNQPQHF
TRBJ1-4 TRBV10-3 NA TRBD1 14 TGTGCCATCAGGGGACAGGGGACTAATGAAAAACTGTTTTTT CAIRGQGTNEKLFF